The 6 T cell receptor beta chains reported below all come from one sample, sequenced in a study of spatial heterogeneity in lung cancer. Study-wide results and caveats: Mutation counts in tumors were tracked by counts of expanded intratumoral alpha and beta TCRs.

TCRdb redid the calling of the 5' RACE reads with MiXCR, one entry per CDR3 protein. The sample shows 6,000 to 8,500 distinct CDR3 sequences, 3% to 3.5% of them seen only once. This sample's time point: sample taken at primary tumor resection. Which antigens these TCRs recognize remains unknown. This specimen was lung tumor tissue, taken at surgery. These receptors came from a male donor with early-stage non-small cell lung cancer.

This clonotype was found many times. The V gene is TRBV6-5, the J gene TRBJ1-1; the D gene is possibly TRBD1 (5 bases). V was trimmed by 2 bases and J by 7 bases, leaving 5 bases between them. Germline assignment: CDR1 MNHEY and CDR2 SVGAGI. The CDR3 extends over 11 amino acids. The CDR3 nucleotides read TGTGCCAGCAGTTACCAGGGTGAAGCTTTCTTT. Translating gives CASSYQGEAFF.

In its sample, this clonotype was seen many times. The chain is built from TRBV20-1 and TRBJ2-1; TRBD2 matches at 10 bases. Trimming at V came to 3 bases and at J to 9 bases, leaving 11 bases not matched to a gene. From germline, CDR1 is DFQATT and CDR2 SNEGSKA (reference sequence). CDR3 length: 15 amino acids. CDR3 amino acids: CSARKREGRETEQFF. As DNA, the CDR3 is TGCAGTGCTAGGAAGCGGGAGGGCCGAGAGACTGAGCAGTTCTTC.

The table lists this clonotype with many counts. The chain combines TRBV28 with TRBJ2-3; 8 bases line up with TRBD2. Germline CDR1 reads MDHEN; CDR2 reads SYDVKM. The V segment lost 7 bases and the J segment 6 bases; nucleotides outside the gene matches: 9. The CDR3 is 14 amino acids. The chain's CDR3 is CASIPGGGSDTQYF. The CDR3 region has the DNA TGTGCCAGCATCCCCGGGGGGGGATCGGATACGCAGTATTTT.

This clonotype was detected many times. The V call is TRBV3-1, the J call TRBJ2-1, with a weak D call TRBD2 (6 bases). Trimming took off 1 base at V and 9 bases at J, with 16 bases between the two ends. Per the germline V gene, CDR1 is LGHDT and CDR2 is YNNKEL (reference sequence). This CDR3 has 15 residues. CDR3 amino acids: CASSQAPGAEGEQFF. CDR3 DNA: TGTGCCAGCAGCCAAGCCCCTGGGGCGGAGGGTGAGCAGTTCTTC.

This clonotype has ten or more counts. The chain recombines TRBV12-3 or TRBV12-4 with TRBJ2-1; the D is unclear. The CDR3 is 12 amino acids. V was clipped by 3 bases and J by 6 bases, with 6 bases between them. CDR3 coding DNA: TGTGCCAGCAGTTTCCCCCCCAATGAGCAGTTCTTC. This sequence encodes CASSFPPNEQFF.

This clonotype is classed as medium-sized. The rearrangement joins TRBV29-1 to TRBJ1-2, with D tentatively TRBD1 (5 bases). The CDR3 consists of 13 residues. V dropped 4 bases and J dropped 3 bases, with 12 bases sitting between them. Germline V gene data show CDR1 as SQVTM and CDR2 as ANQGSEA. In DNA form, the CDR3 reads TGCAGCGTTGCAGGGCTCCGTGACTATGGCTACACCTTC. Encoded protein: CSVAGLRDYGYTF.